This T cell receptor beta chain is from a study of CXCR3-negative and CXCR3-positive naive CD8 T cells. For the study at large: Per library, roughly 1.4 +/- 0.3 million reads; some 140 million TRB reads overall. Regarding the study as a whole: Compared with CXCR3-negative naive cells, CXCR3-positive naive cells showed more hydrophobic TRB CDR3s.

This CDR3 has 15 amino acids. Germline assignment: CDR1 LGHDT and CDR2 YNNKEL (reference sequence). To note about this clonotype: The antigen remains undetermined.

It was by 5' RACE with UMI labels that the TRB cDNA libraries were prepared. TCRdb re-called the 5' RACE reads and catalogs CDR3 proteins one per entry, DNA excluded. This sample contains about 120,000 distinct CDR3 sequences. The sequenced sample was naive CXCR3- CD8+ T cells from blood. Subset denoted: CD45RO-CCR7+CD27+CD95- naive CD8+ T cells lacking CXCR3 (TNR3-). The receptor comes from a human donor in good health. Some clones in this sample may be carry-over from other donors' samples. This chain connects TRBV3-1 to TRBJ2-1; the D call of TRBD2 rests on TCRdb alone, since no DNA is present to check it. The CDR3 protein is CASSQDSGSYNEQFF.